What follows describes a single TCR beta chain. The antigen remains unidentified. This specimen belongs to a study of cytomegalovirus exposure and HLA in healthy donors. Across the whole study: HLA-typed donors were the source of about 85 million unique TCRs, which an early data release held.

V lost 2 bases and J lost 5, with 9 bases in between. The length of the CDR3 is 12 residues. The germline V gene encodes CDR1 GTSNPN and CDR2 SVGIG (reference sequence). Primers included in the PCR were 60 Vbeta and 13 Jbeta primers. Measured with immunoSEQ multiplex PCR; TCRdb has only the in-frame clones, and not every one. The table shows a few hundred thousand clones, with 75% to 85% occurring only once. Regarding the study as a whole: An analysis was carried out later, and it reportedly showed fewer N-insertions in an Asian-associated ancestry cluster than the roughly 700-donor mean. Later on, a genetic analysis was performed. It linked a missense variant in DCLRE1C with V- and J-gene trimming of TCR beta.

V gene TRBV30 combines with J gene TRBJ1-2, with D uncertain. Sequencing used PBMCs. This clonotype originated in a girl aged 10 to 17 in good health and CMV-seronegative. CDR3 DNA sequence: TGTGCCTGGAGTAAACAGATGTATGGCTACACCTTC. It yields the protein CAWSKQMYGYTF.